Following are 21 T cell receptor beta chains from one sample sequenced in a study of identical twins. Each CDR3 protein is one row after TCRdb ran MiXCR on the 5' RACE reads. The top ten clones hold roughly 12% of a sample with 420,000 or so distinct CDR3 sequences, 15% to 20% of them seen once. Material: naive T cells sorted from blood. Every receptor here comes from a middle-aged man in good health.

This chain uses TRBV4-2 with TRBJ1-4, with TRBD1 matching over 11 bases. CDR1 is LGHNA and CDR2 is YNFKEQ in the germline V gene. This CDR3 is built from 16 residues. Trimming at V came to 4 bases and at J to 2 bases, leaving 3 bases not matched to a gene. The DNA of the CDR3 is TGTGCCAGCAGCCCCGGACAGGGGGCCACTAATGAAAAACTGTTTTTT. Protein product: CASSPGQGATNEKLFF.

The rearrangement joins TRBV20-1 to TRBJ2-1; perhaps TRBD2 as D (6 bases). The germline V gene encodes CDR1 DFQATT and CDR2 SNEGSKA (reference sequence). The CDR3 loop spans 16 amino acids. V lost 0 bases and J 4 bases, leaving 16 bases between the germline ends. CDR3 sequence reads: CSARDTETRSYNEQFF. The CDR3 nucleotides are TGCAGTGCTAGAGATACCGAGACTAGGAGTTACAATGAGCAGTTCTTC.

This clonotype has more than one count but fewer than ten. V and J are TRBV19 and TRBJ1-1; D is possibly TRBD1 (6 bases). Germline CDR1 LNHDA, CDR2 SQIVND (reference sequence). This CDR3 has 10 residues. The germline V and J ends were trimmed by 10 bases and 4 bases, with 7 bases remaining between them. CDR3 amino acids: CAIRGTEAFF. For the CDR3, the DNA is TGTGCCATCAGGGGCACTGAAGCTTTCTTT.

This clonotype has just a few counts. V gene TRBV12-3 or TRBV12-4 combines with J gene TRBJ1-5; the match to TRBD1 covers 7 bases. The CDR3 has 14 residues. Trimming cost V 5 bases and J 6 bases; bases outside gene matches: 7. The CDR3: CASSKTKGAQPQHF. In DNA, the CDR3 is TGTGCCAGCAGTAAGACGAAGGGGGCTCAGCCCCAGCATTTT.

This clonotype was found a few times. V is TRBV21-1 and J is TRBJ2-7; the table's D call of TRBD1 was not tested on the DNA. TRBV21-1 is a pseudogene locus. The CDR3 runs 12 residues. The CDR3 DNA reads as TGTGCCAGCAGCACGACAGTCTACGAGCAGTACTTC. Translated, it gives CASSTTVYEQYF.

This clonotype has more than one count but fewer than ten. The genes are TRBV5-1 and TRBJ2-1; 9 nucleotides match TRBD1. Germline V gene sequence: CDR1 SGHRS, CDR2 YFSETQ. Trimming cost V 2 bases and J 8 bases; bases outside gene matches: 8. CDR3 size: 15 residues. As DNA, the CDR3 is TGCGCCAGCAGCTTTGTCGGGGACAGGGTGGATGAGCAGTTCTTC. This translates into CASSFVGDRVDEQFF.

This clonotype was counted only a few times. V is TRBV28 and J is TRBJ2-7, with 12 nucleotides matching TRBD2. CDR1 is MDHEN, CDR2 SYDVKM, per germline. V was clipped by 6 bases and J by 7 bases; unmatched bases: 10. There are 15 residues in the CDR3. The CDR3 sequence: CASSPRLAGGREQYF. The CDR3, as DNA: TGTGCCAGCAGCCCACGCCTAGCGGGGGGGCGTGAGCAGTACTTC.

The chain links TRBV12-3 or TRBV12-4 to TRBJ2-2; the match to TRBD1 covers 10 bases. Unmatched junction bases numbered 1, after V lost 1 base and J lost 5 bases. This CDR3 has 15 residues. CDR3 coding DNA: TGTGCCAGCAGTTTAGGACAGGGGGCGACCGGGGAGCTGTTTTTT. Translation gives CASSLGQGATGELFF.

The CDR3 region has the DNA TGTGCCAGCAGCTCCGGGGGCCGGGATGAGCAGTTCTTC. It translates to CASSSGGRDEQFF. The chain recombines TRBV7-2 with TRBJ2-1; D may correspond to TRBD1 or TRBD2 (6 bases each). Germline V gene lookup returns CDR1 SGHTA and CDR2 FQGNSA. The germline V and J ends were trimmed by 4 bases and 8 bases, with 12 bases remaining between them. The CDR3 totals 13 residues.

The rearrangement links TRBV28 to TRBJ2-1; D is uncertain. The V end was cut by 5 bases, the J end by 8 bases, with 16 bases between. The CDR3 contains 14 residues. Germline loops: CDR1 MDHEN, CDR2 SYDVKM. CDR3 in DNA: TGTGCCAGCAGTCCACGCCATCTGGACGATGAGCAGTTCTTC. Its translation: CASSPRHLDDEQFF.

This chain connects TRBV5-6 to TRBJ1-5; 7 bases match TRBD1. This CDR3 has 19 residues. Trimming took 2 bases from V and 0 from J; bases not matched to a gene: 14. The germline V gene has CDR1 SGHDT and CDR2 YYEEEE. CDR3 sequence: CASSFIPGQLVYSNQPQHF. The CDR3 region has the DNA TGTGCCAGCAGCTTCATTCCGGGACAGCTGGTTTATAGCAATCAGCCCCAGCATTTT.

This clonotype was picked up a small number of times. This chain connects TRBV9 to TRBJ2-4; TRBD2 is a possible D gene (5 bases). Germline-derived CDR1 and CDR2 are SGDLS and YYNGEE. The CDR3 has 13 amino acids. Trimming pared 3 bases from V and 4 bases from J, leaving 8 bases between. CDR3: CASSAEGKNIQYF. In nucleotides, the CDR3 is TGTGCCAGCAGCGCTGAGGGTAAAAACATTCAGTACTTC.

This clonotype was detected only a few times. The chain links TRBV5-1 to TRBJ2-7; 9 nucleotides align to TRBD2. Germline CDR1 reads SGHRS; CDR2 reads YFSETQ. J lost 5 bases, V lost 3 bases, and 15 bases had no gene match. This CDR3 comprises 17 residues. The CDR3 loop is CASSSGVWERGVNEQYF. CDR3 DNA sequence: TGCGCCAGCAGCTCGGGGGTATGGGAGCGGGGGGTGAACGAGCAGTACTTC.

The sample holds a few counts of this clonotype. The DNA for the CDR3 is TGTGCCAGCAGCCCTAGCGGGCCTAGCTCCTACGAGCAGTACTTC. It specifies CASSPSGPSSYEQYF. The chain is built from TRBV28 and TRBJ2-7; 8 bases are a match to TRBD2. V was pared by 6 bases and J by 0 bases, with 7 bases of the junction left unmatched. The CDR3 is 15 residues long. The germline gives CDR1 MDHEN, CDR2 SYDVKM.

The table lists this clonotype with a count of one. J is TRBJ2-5 and V is TRBV6-5, with D perhaps matching TRBD2 (5 bases). The CDR3 loop spans 14 amino acids. The V gene lost 0 bases and the J gene lost 2 bases, with 7 bases spanning the gap. The V gene's germline CDR1 is MNHEY and CDR2 SVGAGI. The CDR3 coding sequence is TGTGCCAGCAGTTACTCGACTATACAAGAGACCCAGTACTTC. It yields the protein CASSYSTIQETQYF.

The V call is TRBV10-3, the J call TRBJ2-3; D is ambiguous. CDR1 and CDR2 (germline): ENHRY, SYGVKD. Trimming pared 7 bases from V and 1 base from J, leaving 9 bases between. The CDR3 is 13 residues long. Here the CDR3 reads CAITIAGTDTQYF. The CDR3 DNA reads as TGTGCCATCACAATCGCGGGCACAGATACGCAGTATTTT.

Ten or more counts support this clonotype. This chain uses TRBV29-1 with TRBJ2-7; 9 bases map to TRBD1. The CDR3 is 13 residues long. The J segment lost 7 bases and the V segment lost 5 bases, leaving 9 bases of the junction unmatched. Germline V gene lookup returns CDR1 SQVTM and CDR2 ANQGSEA. The CDR3 spells CSVPGTGWEEQYF. CDR3 in DNA: TGCAGCGTTCCCGGGACAGGGTGGGAAGAGCAGTACTTC.

This clonotype was seen a few times. This chain uses TRBV7-2 with TRBJ2-2; tentatively, D is TRBD1 (6 bases). Germline CDR1 SGHTA, CDR2 FQGNSA. CDR3 length: 15 amino acids. Trimming shortened V by 6 bases and J by 1 base, and 12 bases separated the two germline ends. CDR3 DNA: TGTGCCAGCAGTCCTGAGACAGGGAACACCGGGGAGCTGTTTTTT. It encodes CASSPETGNTGELFF.

This clonotype occurred many times. The CDR3 DNA reads as TGTGCCAGCAGGCCTAATGGCTCTGGAAACACCATATATTTT. This sequence encodes CASRPNGSGNTIYF. The chain combines TRBV27 with TRBJ1-3, with unresolved D. The V and J ends lost 6 bases and 0 bases respectively, with 9 bases between them. Germline lookup yields CDR1 MNHEY and CDR2 SMNVEV (reference sequence). This CDR3 is built from 14 residues.

This chain links TRBV3-1 with TRBJ2-1, with TRBD2 identical over 12 bases. Germline CDR1 and CDR2: LGHDT and YNNKEL (reference sequence). This CDR3 contains 20 residues. Unmatched junction bases numbered 19, after V lost 1 base and J lost 9 bases. In DNA form, the CDR3 reads TGTGCCAGCAGCCAAGTCAATGGAGCACCTACTAGCGGGAGGATGGGTGAGCAGTTCTTC. Translation: CASSQVNGAPTSGRMGEQFF.

The V and J genes are TRBV20-1 and TRBJ2-7; 7 bases agree with TRBD1. Germline trimming cut 3 bases from V and 4 bases from J; bases unmatched to any gene: 6. The CDR3 runs 13 residues. CDR1 DFQATT and CDR2 SNEGSKA come from the germline V gene (reference sequence). In DNA, the CDR3 is TGCAGTGCTAGTTCCGGGGACAGTTACGAGCAGTACTTC. Encoded protein: CSASSGDSYEQYF.